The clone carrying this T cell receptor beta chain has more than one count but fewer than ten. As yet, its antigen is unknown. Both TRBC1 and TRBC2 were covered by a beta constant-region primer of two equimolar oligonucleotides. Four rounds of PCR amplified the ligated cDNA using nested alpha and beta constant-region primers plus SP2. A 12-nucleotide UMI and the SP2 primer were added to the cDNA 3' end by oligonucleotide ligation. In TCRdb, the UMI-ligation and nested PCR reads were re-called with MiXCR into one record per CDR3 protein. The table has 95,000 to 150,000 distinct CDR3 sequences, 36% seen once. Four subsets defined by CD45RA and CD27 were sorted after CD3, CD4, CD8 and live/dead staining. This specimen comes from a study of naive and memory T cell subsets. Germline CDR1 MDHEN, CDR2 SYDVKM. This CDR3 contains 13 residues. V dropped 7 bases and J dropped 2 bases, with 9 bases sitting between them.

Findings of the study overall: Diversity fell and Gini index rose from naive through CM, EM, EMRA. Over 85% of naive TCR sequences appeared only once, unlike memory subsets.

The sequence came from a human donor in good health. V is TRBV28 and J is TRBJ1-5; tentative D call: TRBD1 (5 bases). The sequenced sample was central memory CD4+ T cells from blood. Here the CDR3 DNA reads TGTGCCAGCACGGGGACGGGCAATCAGCCCCAGCATTTT. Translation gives CASTGTGNQPQHF.